The 25 T cell receptor beta chains below were found in one sample sequenced in a study of OX40 agonist ivuxolimab in advanced cancers. Libraries were prepared through the immunoSEQ multiplex PCR assay. The clones in this table, taken by TCRdb from immuneACCESS, are in-frame only. Not every clone is retained; where verified, under half of the shortfall comes from an unresolved V gene, and the cause of the rest is unknown. The sample profile shows about 120,000 clones; around 95% of them were found once. Roughly 0.15% of the sample is held by the ten biggest clonotypes. This specimen was CD4+ or CD8+ T cells sorted from blood, taken in a trial of the OX40 agonist ivuxolimab. Receptors were obtained from an adult with an advanced solid tumor such as melanoma, head and neck, liver or kidney cancer.

The rearrangement links TRBV6-4 to TRBJ2-1, with a weak D call TRBD2 (6 bases). Between the trimmed V and J ends, which lost 0 bases and 9 bases, there was a span of 9 bases. The germline CDR1 and CDR2 sequences are MRHNA and SNTAGT. The CDR3 extends over 13 amino acids. Here the CDR3 reads CASSDSPGVEQFF. In DNA form, the CDR3 reads TGTGCCAGCAGTGACTCTCCGGGGGTTGAGCAGTTCTTC.

This chain joins TRBV6-1 and TRBJ2-3, with 8 bases lining up with TRBD2. V lost 2 bases and J lost 6; bases outside the gene matches: 10. Germline lookup yields CDR1 MNHNS and CDR2 SASEGT. CDR3 length: 16 amino acids. CDR3 DNA: TGTGCCAGCAGTGAAACTGCGGGGGGATTTGAGGATACGCAGTATTTT. Translation: CASSETAGGFEDTQYF.

The V and J genes are TRBV5-1 and TRBJ1-2; D is possibly TRBD1 (6 bases). V was shortened by 10 bases and J by 1 base, with 14 bases between the two germline ends. The CDR3 sequence is 13 residues long. Germline values: CDR1 SGHRS, CDR2 YFSETQ. The CDR3 bases are TGCGCCTCCCGGACAGACCTTAACTATGGCTACACCTTC. The encoded protein is CASRTDLNYGYTF.

J is TRBJ1-1 and V is TRBV19; D possibly corresponds to TRBD1 (6 bases). Germline CDR1 and CDR2: LNHDA and SQIVND (reference sequence). CDR3 length: 13 amino acids. V was trimmed by 8 bases and J by 2 bases, leaving 12 bases between them. CDR3 coding DNA: TGTGCCAGTCGGGACAACCGAAACACTGAAGCTTTCTTT. Translated: CASRDNRNTEAFF.

Only one count was recorded for this clone. The V and J genes are TRBV11-2 and TRBJ2-7; D may match TRBD1 or TRBD2 (5 bases each). The CDR3 spans 15 residues. V was trimmed by 5 bases and J by 0 bases, leaving 14 bases between them. Germline V lookup: CDR1 SGHAT, CDR2 FQNNGV. The CDR3 nucleotides are TGTGCCAGCAGCCCCCCGGAAGGGACCTCCTACGAGCAGTACTTC. This sequence encodes CASSPPEGTSYEQYF.

The chain combines TRBV7-9 with TRBJ1-1; 8 nucleotides match TRBD1. Germline V gives CDR1 SEHNR, CDR2 FQNEAQ (reference sequence). The CDR3 runs 15 residues. With 3 bases clipped from V and 8 bases from J, the junction kept 11 bases outside the gene matches. In DNA, the CDR3 is TGTGCCAGCAGCTTCGGACAGGGAAGGAACTCCGAAGCTTTCTTT. Translation: CASSFGQGRNSEAFF.

This clone came up once. The genes are TRBV5-1 and TRBJ2-1; a possible D gene is TRBD2 (7 bases). Trimming cost V 4 bases and J 3 bases, with 14 bases left between them. Germline loops: CDR1 SGHRS, CDR2 YFSETQ. The CDR3 is 15 residues long. This CDR3 is CASSQAGQGYNEQFF. CDR3 coding DNA: TGCGCCAGCAGCCAAGCGGGACAAGGCTACAATGAGCAGTTCTTC.

The V and J genes are TRBV7-9 and TRBJ1-1; no firm D call. The V end lost 4 bases, the J end lost 0 bases, and 12 bases lay between the germline ends. Germline lookup yields CDR1 SEHNR and CDR2 FQNEAQ (reference sequence). The CDR3 consists of 15 residues. The DNA for the CDR3 is TGTGCCAGCAGCTCCCCTTCGTCCATGAACACTGAAGCTTTCTTT. Its protein product is CASSSPSSMNTEAFF.

The chain has TRBV5-8 and TRBJ1-2; D unclear. Germline V gene lookup returns CDR1 SGHTS and CDR2 YDEGEE. The CDR3 contains 13 residues. V dropped 4 bases and J dropped 0 bases, with 7 bases sitting between them. The CDR3 is CASSGVPNYGYTF. The DNA for the CDR3 is TGTGCCAGCAGCGGGGTCCCTAACTATGGCTACACCTTC. The full variable domain, rest sourced from reference TRBV5-8 and TRBJ1-2, is EAGVTQSPTHLIKTRGQQATLRCSPISGHTSVYWYQQALGLGLQFLLWYDEGEERNRGNFPPRFSGRQFPNYSSELNVNALELEDSALYLCASSGVPNYGYTFGSGTRLTVV.

Comment on this clone: Other DNA sequences in the sample encode the same CDR3. The chain combines TRBV7-2 with TRBJ2-5, with 7 bases lining up with TRBD1. After removal of 2 bases from V and 4 bases from J, the junction contained 1 base not matched to a gene. Germline loops: CDR1 SGHTA, CDR2 FQGNSA. This CDR3 is 13 amino acids long. This chain's CDR3 is CASSLNRGETQYF. DNA for the CDR3: TGTGCCAGCAGCTTAAACAGGGGAGAGACCCAGTACTTC.

This chain joins TRBV18 and TRBJ2-4, with TRBD1 as a possible D gene (6 bases). Germline CDR1 KGHSH, CDR2 LQKENI. This CDR3 is built from 17 residues. V lost 3 bases, J lost 6 bases, and 21 bases lay in between. For the CDR3, the DNA is TGTGCCAGCTCACCGGCAGGGGCGCCTCAACCGTTAAACATTCAGTACTTC. Encoded protein: CASSPAGAPQPLNIQYF.

The chain employs TRBV6-4 and TRBJ2-1; TRBD2 might be the D (6 bases). This CDR3 has 13 amino acids. CDR1 is MRHNA and CDR2 is SNTAGT in the germline V gene. The germline V and J ends were trimmed by 3 bases and 10 bases, with 13 bases remaining between them. CDR3 sequence reads: CASSDVVRGEQFF. CDR3 nucleotides: TGTGCCAGCAGTGATGTGGTTCGGGGGGAGCAGTTCTTC.

In this sample, this clone turned up once. The CDR3 region has the DNA TGTGCCTGGAGTGTAGGGGGGCAGGGTGAAAAACTGTTTTTT. This sequence encodes CAWSVGGQGEKLFF. The chain links TRBV30 to TRBJ1-4, with D possibly matching TRBD1 (6 bases). Looked up from germline, CDR1 is GTSNPN and CDR2 is SVGIG (reference sequence). The CDR3 sequence is 14 residues long. Trimming removed 0 bases at V and 7 bases at J, with 12 bases between.

The CDR3 nucleotides read TGCGCCAGCAGAATGTCGGGCGGGAGCTCCTACGAGCAGTACTTC. It translates to CASRMSGGSSYEQYF. This sequence joins TRBV5-1 and TRBJ2-7; 7 positions match TRBD2. CDR3 length: 15 amino acids. CDR1 is SGHRS and CDR2 is YFSETQ in the germline V gene. V dropped 5 bases and J dropped 0; count of bases not matched to a gene: 8.

The chain is built from TRBV28 and TRBJ2-7, with D possibly matching TRBD1 (5 bases). The germline V gene encodes CDR1 MDHEN and CDR2 SYDVKM. The CDR3 extends over 13 amino acids. The V gene lost 6 bases and the J gene lost 1 base, with 10 bases spanning the gap. CDR3 DNA sequence: TGTGCCAGCAGAGAGCAGGGATCCTACGAGCAGTACTTC. It codes for CASREQGSYEQYF.

The rearrangement links TRBV19 to TRBJ2-6; D possibly corresponds to TRBD1 (5 bases). V shed 3 bases and J shed 2 bases, with 11 bases lying between them. CDR1 and CDR2 (germline): LNHDA, SQIVND (reference sequence). This CDR3 contains 16 residues. CDR3 DNA: TGTGCCAGTAGTATTTGGGGCACGACTGGGGCCAACGTCCTGACTTTC. It specifies CASSIWGTTGANVLTF.

This clone was detected only a few times. The rearrangement joins TRBV7-9 to TRBJ2-7, with D perhaps given as TRBD1 or TRBD2 (5 bases each). The CDR3 contains 16 residues. The germline V and J ends were trimmed by 5 bases and 0 bases, with 17 bases remaining between them. The germline CDR1 and CDR2 sequences are SEHNR and FQNEAQ (reference sequence). The DNA of the CDR3 is TGTGCCAGCAGCCTTCTCGGGGCTTCTAGCTCCTACGAGCAGTACTTC. Its protein product is CASSLLGASSSYEQYF.

CDR3 sequence: CASSTGQKAFF. For the CDR3, the DNA is TGTGCCAGCAGTACAGGCCAGAAAGCTTTCTTT. The V gene is TRBV28, the J gene TRBJ1-1, with D maybe TRBD1 (5 bases). V shed 5 bases and J shed 9 bases, with 10 bases lying between them. Germline loops: CDR1 MDHEN, CDR2 SYDVKM. This CDR3 is 11 amino acids long.

CDR3 amino acids: CASRRSPGLGGNEQFF. For the CDR3, the DNA is TGCGCCAGCAGACGTTCCCCGGGACTAGGTGGAAATGAGCAGTTCTTC. V usage is TRBV5-1 and J usage is TRBJ2-1, with 8 bases aligning to TRBD2. The CDR3 consists of 16 residues. Germline assignment: CDR1 SGHRS and CDR2 YFSETQ. V trimming: 5 bases; J trimming: 7 bases; junction bases outside the gene matches: 14.

The chain links TRBV28 to TRBJ2-1, with D hard to call. This CDR3 is 11 amino acids long. Trimming cost V 5 bases and J 4 bases, with 3 bases left between them. Germline loops: CDR1 MDHEN, CDR2 SYDVKM. The CDR3 DNA reads as TGTGCCAGCAGTCAGTACAATGAGCAGTTCTTC. Its protein is CASSQYNEQFF.

This clone was detected once. V gene TRBV19 combines with J gene TRBJ1-1; D remains ambiguous. Between the trimmed V and J ends, which lost 7 bases and 6 bases, there was a span of 12 bases. The CDR3 is made up of 12 amino acids. CDR1 LNHDA and CDR2 SQIVND come from the germline V gene (reference sequence). The CDR3 here is CASKDAHAEAFF. CDR3 DNA: TGTGCCAGTAAGGATGCGCACGCTGAAGCTTTCTTT.

This rearrangement joins TRBV5-1 to TRBJ1-1; D gene uncertain. V dropped 2 bases and J dropped 0 bases, with 8 bases sitting between them. Germline CDR1 and CDR2: SGHRS and YFSETQ. This CDR3 region has 14 residues. The CDR3 nucleotides are TGCGCCAGCAGCTTTCAGGACCTGAACACTGAAGCTTTCTTT. This translates into CASSFQDLNTEAFF.

The chain uses TRBV10-2 and TRBJ2-2; D is ambiguous. Germline V gene lookup returns CDR1 WSHSY and CDR2 SAAADI. The CDR3 has 14 amino acids. V lost 7 bases and J 2 bases, leaving 11 bases between the germline ends. CDR3 bases: TGCGCCAGCAAGGACCAGAGTAACACCGGGGAGCTGTTTTTT. Encoded protein: CASKDQSNTGELFF.

This clone has a single count. The chain recombines TRBV18 with TRBJ2-3, with TRBD1 matching 7 bases. The junction had 3 bases not matched to a gene; V was cut back by 4 bases and J by 5 bases. Germline-derived CDR1 and CDR2 are KGHSH and LQKENI. The CDR3 is 13 amino acids. DNA of the CDR3: TGTGCCAGCTCACTGGGACAGCAAGATACGCAGTATTTT. Translation: CASSLGQQDTQYF. Together with reference TRBV18 and TRBJ2-3, the CDR3 gives the full variable domain: NAGVMQNPRHLVRRRGQEARLRCSPMKGHSHVYWYRQLPEEGLKFMVYLQKENIIDESGMPKERFSAEFPKEGPSILRIQQVVRGDSAAYFCASSLGQQDTQYFGPGTRLTVL.

This chain joins TRBV28 and TRBJ1-5, with D maybe TRBD1 (5 bases). Germline-derived CDR1 and CDR2 are MDHEN and SYDVKM. The germline V and J ends were trimmed by 3 bases and 3 bases, with 12 bases remaining between them. The CDR3 length is 15 residues. Here the CDR3 DNA reads TGTGCCAGCAGTTTTGGGGGTCCCTACAATCAGCCCCAGCATTTT. Translated, it gives CASSFGGPYNQPQHF.